Described below is a single T cell receptor (beta chain) sequence and its context. The antigen is not known. Assay: immunoSEQ multiplex PCR; the TCRdb copy retains only in-frame clones and omits some. The table records approximately 100,000 clones, around 93% of them present only once. The data derive from a study of cytomegalovirus exposure and HLA in healthy donors. Study-level results: The authors enumerated around 150 TCR beta chains as linked to cytomegalovirus. Within the 120 validation repertoires, first-cohort TCR clusters tended to co-occur, according to a later analysis.

There are 15 residues in the CDR3. V shed 4 bases and J shed 2 bases, with 16 bases lying between them. Germline V gives CDR1 SGHNT, CDR2 YYREEE (reference sequence). These donors were members of the roughly 110-subject validation cohort, a group separate from the approximately 700-subject first cohort. The chain joins TRBV5-4 to TRBJ2-7; D is possibly TRBD2 (6 bases). Sample: PBMCs. This receptor was identified in a woman aged 25 to 45 in good health and CMV-seropositive. CDR3 nucleotides: TGTGCCAGCAGCCCCCGGGGCGGACTACCCTACGAGCAGTACTTC. It translates to CASSPRGGLPYEQYF.